Given below is one T cell receptor (beta chain) in context. The data are from a study of blood T cell repertoires in COVID-19. Background on the study: Sample material is recorded as cDNA or gDNA derived from T cells, B-cell-depleted T cells, or PBMCs.

Generated by immunoSEQ multiplex PCR, the TCRdb table keeps only in-frame clones and is missing some. Found here are fewer than 350,000 clones, 75% to 90% of them singletons; the top ten hold under 2%. Participants' own reports of clinical history determined their cohort assignment. The sequenced sample was PBMCs or T cells enriched from blood (not recorded which). This clonotype was sampled from a woman aged 25 to 39 who had been exposed to COVID-19.

CDR3 residues: CASSIAPGLAGETQYF. DNA for the CDR3: TGTGCCAGCAGCATAGCGCCGGGACTAGCGGGAGAGACCCAGTACTTC. The V gene is TRBV9, the J gene TRBJ2-5, with TRBD2 matching 12 bases. J was trimmed by 4 bases and V by 4 bases; bases with no gene match: 8. This CDR3 spans 16 amino acids. The germline gives CDR1 SGDLS, CDR2 YYNGEE. Together with reference TRBV9 and TRBJ2-5, the CDR3 gives the full variable domain: DSGVTQTPKHLITATGQRVTLRCSPRSGDLSVYWYQQSLDQGLQFLIQYYNGEERAKGNILERFSAQQFPDLHSELNLSSLELGDSALYFCASSIAPGLAGETQYFGPGTRLLVL.